This is a list of T cell receptor beta chains from one sample in a study of cytomegalovirus exposure and HLA in healthy donors. Profiling relied on immunoSEQ multiplex PCR, and the TCRdb table lists in-frame clones only, not all of them. Here the sample spans 120,000 or so clones, approximately 78% being singletons. The specimen sequenced was PBMCs. The receptor set was obtained from a woman aged 40 to 50 in good health and CMV-seronegative. The CDR3 runs from the conserved cysteine through the conserved F or W. A D gene is named only where the DNA matches it firmly. A clone size is listed for some rows: how often the clone was seen (once, few, many), or a class if it is expanded.

v_call	j_call	clone_size	d_call	cdr3_nt	cdr3_aa
TRBV10-2	TRBJ2-5	-	TRBD1	TGCGCCAGCAGGACAGGGGTTAGGCGTCAGGAGACCCAGTACTTC	CASRTGVRRQETQYF
TRBV5-8	TRBJ2-7	few	TRBD1	TGTGCCAGCAGATTGGGACAGGGTATCTACGAGCAGTACTTC	CASRLGQGIYEQYF
TRBV7-9	TRBJ1-4	-	TRBD1	TGTTCCAGCAGCTTACAGGGACAGGGGGAAGAAAAACTGTTTTTT	CSSSLQGQGEEKLFF
TRBV19	TRBJ2-5	-	TRBD2	TGTGCCAGTAACTCTCGGCGGGAGGGGCAAGAGACCCAGTACTTC	CASNSRREGQETQYF
TRBV7-9	TRBJ2-7	-	-	TGTGCCAGCAGTCCCCATTCGACAGTCTACGAGCAGTACTTC	CASSPHSTVYEQYF
TRBV18	TRBJ1-5	-	TRBD1	TGTGCCAGCTCACCTTCCGGACAGGGGGGGAATCAGCCCCAGCATTTT	CASSPSGQGGNQPQHF
TRBV4-1	TRBJ1-2	few	TRBD1	TGCGCCAGCAGGGCCCCCACGACAGGGGGGAATGGCTACACCTTC	CASRAPTTGGNGYTF
TRBV5-6	TRBJ1-4	-	-	TGTGCCAGCAGCTTGCCCTCCGGGGATGAAAAACTGTTTTTT	CASSLPSGDEKLFF
TRBV11-2	TRBJ2-7	-	-	TGTGCCAGCAGCCGGGACACCGTATCCTACGAGCAGTACTTC	CASSRDTVSYEQYF
TRBV6-6	TRBJ2-1	few	-	TGTGCCAGCAGTAACCCCCGCGGTGAGCAGTTCTTC	CASSNPRGEQFF
TRBV7-6	TRBJ2-3	-	TRBD2	TGTGCCAGCAGTCGTAGCGGGAGTGTCCCAGATACGCAGTATTTT	CASSRSGSVPDTQYF
TRBV7-3	TRBJ2-3	-	TRBD2	TGTGCCAGCAGCTTGACTAGCGGAAGCGGAACGAGCACAGATACGCAGTATTTT	CASSLTSGSGTSTDTQYF
TRBV11-2	TRBJ1-3	once	TRBD1	TGTGCCAGCAGCCAGGGGGACAGTTCATATTTT	CASSQGDSSYF
TRBV4-3	TRBJ2-1	-	-	TGCGCCAGCAGCCAAGTTAACAGGTTTGATGAGCAGTTCTTC	CASSQVNRFDEQFF
TRBV4-1	TRBJ2-2	once	-	TGCGCCAGCAGCCAAAACGGGATCCACACCGGGGAGCTGTTTTTT	CASSQNGIHTGELFF
TRBV6-1	TRBJ2-1	-	-	TGTGCCAGCCCCCCTCTCCCCAGCGACTACAATGAGCAGTTCTTC	CASPPLPSDYNEQFF
TRBV28	TRBJ2-4	few	TRBD1	TGTGCCAGCAGTTCCAGGGGGACAGCGGCCAAAAACATTCAGTACTTC	CASSSRGTAAKNIQYF
TRBV9	TRBJ2-1	-	-	TGTGCCAGCAGCCCAGGTCCGGAGGCCCCATACTCCTACAATGAGCAGTTCTTC	CASSPGPEAPYSYNEQFF
TRBV2	TRBJ2-3	-	-	TGTGCCAGCAGGATAGTTACAGATACGCAGTATTTT	CASRIVTDTQYF
TRBV5-1	TRBJ1-1	-	-	TGCGCCAGCAGCTTGGAATTCAGATTGAACACTGAAGCTTTCTTT	CASSLEFRLNTEAFF
TRBV5-4	TRBJ2-2	few	TRBD1	TGTGCCAGCAGTGATCAAAGGACAGGGAGCAGGGAGCTGTTTTTT	CASSDQRTGSRELFF
TRBV5-4	TRBJ2-7	-	-	TGTGCCAGCACGCGAGTTGGCAGCGACGAGCAGTACTTC	CASTRVGSDEQYF